Listed below are T cell receptor beta chains from one sample, sequenced in a study of cytomegalovirus exposure and HLA in healthy donors. Sequenced by immunoSEQ multiplex PCR; TCRdb stores in-frame clones only, minus some. The table records about 130,000 clones, under 85% of them present only once. Material: PBMCs. The receptors originated from a middle-aged woman in good health and CMV-seropositive. Both conserved end residues are part of each CDR3. The D gene is left open where the match is weak. Part of the rows lack a size; the others show once, few, many or a class for expanded clones.

J | size | V | D | CDR3 | DNA
TRBJ1-1 | - | TRBV30 | - | CAWISVPLEGTEAFF | TGTGCCTGGATCAGTGTGCCCCTCGAGGGCACTGAAGCTTTCTTT
TRBJ2-3 | - | TRBV4-1 | TRBD2 | CASSQEGGRAGDTQYF | TGCGCCAGCAGCCAAGAGGGCGGGAGGGCCGGAGATACGCAGTATTTT
TRBJ2-5 | - | TRBV6-1 | TRBD2 | CASTRLAGQETQYF | TGTGCCAGCACCCGACTAGCGGGACAAGAGACCCAGTACTTC
TRBJ2-7 | - | TRBV29-1 | - | CSVDAGYEQYF | TGCAGCGTTGATGCGGGCTACGAGCAGTACTTC
TRBJ2-3 | - | TRBV19 | TRBD2 | CASSLAYSGATDTQYF | TGTGCCAGTAGTCTCGCCTATAGCGGGGCCACAGATACGCAGTATTTT
TRBJ1-1 | - | TRBV29-1 | - | CSVVQLNTEAFF | TGCAGCGTTGTACAGCTGAACACTGAAGCTTTCTTT
TRBJ1-6 | - | TRBV2 | TRBD1 | CASSDRTGGGSPLHF | TGTGCCAGCAGTGACCGGACAGGGGGTGGTTCACCCCTCCACTTT
TRBJ2-1 | - | TRBV5-5 | TRBD2 | CASSLTGTSSYNEQFF | TGTGCCAGCAGCTTGACCGGGACTAGCTCCTACAATGAGCAGTTCTTC
TRBJ2-5 | - | TRBV5-1 | TRBD1 | CASSISGTGGETQYF | TGCGCCAGCAGCATTTCCGGGACAGGGGGCGAGACCCAGTACTTC
TRBJ1-2 | - | TRBV6-1 | - | CASSDAVTANYGYTF | TGTGCCAGCAGTGACGCGGTAACCGCTAACTATGGCTACACCTTC
TRBJ2-4 | - | TRBV12-1 | - | CASSFGGSGGTKNIQYF | TGTGCCAGCAGCTTTGGTGGTAGCGGGGGGACCAAAAACATTCAGTACTTC
TRBJ2-1 | - | TRBV10-2 | - | CASSETAGRSEQFF | TGCGCCAGCAGTGAGACGGCAGGTCGGTCCGAGCAGTTCTTC
TRBJ2-1 | - | TRBV19 | TRBD2 | CASSIKLLASGRDNEQFF | TGTGCCAGTAGTATAAAGTTGCTGGCTAGCGGGAGAGACAATGAGCAGTTCTTC
TRBJ1-2 | - | TRBV5-5 | TRBD1 | CASSLSGQGSYGYTF | TGTGCCAGCAGCTTGTCAGGACAGGGATCCTATGGCTACACCTTC
TRBJ1-1 | few | TRBV5-1 | - | CASSSGTPNTEAFF | TGCGCCAGCAGCTCAGGGACACCGAACACTGAAGCTTTCTTT
TRBJ2-3 | - | TRBV5-4 | - | CASSSTGWGRDTQYF | TGTGCCAGCAGCTCGACAGGCTGGGGTCGGGATACGCAGTATTTT
TRBJ2-3 | - | TRBV7-3 | - | CASSLGGYTDTQYF | TGTGCCAGCAGCTTAGGAGGTTACACAGATACGCAGTATTTT
TRBJ1-2 | - | TRBV28 | - | CASSFGGKPGYTF | TGTGCCAGCAGTTTTGGAGGGAAACCTGGCTACACCTTC
TRBJ2-7 | few | TRBV7-8 | - | CASSLVFGGGTVPYEQYF | TGTGCCAGCAGCTTAGTCTTTGGAGGCGGGACGGTTCCCTACGAGCAGTACTTC
TRBJ2-5 | - | TRBV11-2 | - | CASSPLTRETQYF | TGTGCCAGCAGCCCACTCACCCGAGAGACCCAGTACTTC
TRBJ2-7 | few | TRBV20-1 | - | CSATNYEQYF | TGCAGTGCTACTAACTACGAGCAGTACTTC
TRBJ2-7 | few | TRBV4-1 | - | CASSQVVIPGYEQYF | TGCGCCAGCAGCCAAGTGGTGATACCAGGCTACGAGCAGTACTTC
TRBJ2-1 | - | TRBV10-3 | TRBD2 | CAIRDPGLAVDEQFF | TGTGCCATCAGGGACCCCGGACTAGCGGTGGATGAGCAGTTCTTC
TRBJ2-7 | - | TRBV28 | - | CASSSLAGAHIYEQYF | TGTGCCAGCAGTTCGTTGGCAGGGGCACACATCTACGAGCAGTACTTC
TRBJ2-2 | once | TRBV21-1 | - | CASSQLTGSSGRAWWTGELFF | TGTGCCAGCAGCCAATTAACAGGGAGTAGCGGGAGGGCCTGGTGGACCGGGGAGCTGTTTTTT
TRBJ2-2 | - | TRBV2 | TRBD1 | CASRRQGGPGELFF | TGTGCCAGCAGGCGACAGGGGGGCCCCGGGGAGCTGTTTTTT
TRBJ2-3 | few | TRBV7-9 | - | CASSLSAGSNTDTQYF | TGTGCCAGCAGCTTATCAGCGGGCTCCAACACAGATACGCAGTATTTT
TRBJ1-1 | - | TRBV6-1 | TRBD1 | CASTPGQGYKTEAFF | TGTGCCAGCACTCCAGGACAGGGCTACAAAACTGAAGCTTTCTTT
TRBJ2-7 | - | TRBV28 | TRBD2 | CASSSRTSGNEQYF | TGTGCCAGCAGTTCGCGGACTAGCGGGAACGAGCAGTACTTC
TRBJ1-3 | - | TRBV2 | - | CASGFPRGTSGNTIYF | TGTGCCAGCGGATTCCCGAGGGGGACCTCTGGAAACACCATATATTTT
TRBJ1-4 | - | TRBV2 | - | CASSGPRDMNEKLFF | TGTGCCAGCAGTGGGCCCCGGGACATGAATGAAAAACTGTTTTTT